A single sample gave rise to the 25 T cell receptor beta chains below, sequenced in a study of T cells in Graves' hyperthyroidism and ophthalmopathy. Using RNA transcripts as the source, TCR beta CDR3 regions were amplified. HTBI primers drove first-round RT-PCR of the TCR CDR3. Via MiXCR, TCRdb re-called the multiplex PCR reads, giving one row per CDR3 protein. This sample has 400,000 to 500,000 distinct CDR3 sequences; about an eighth occur once, and the top ten carry 5% to 6%. The sample comprised blood. The source is a woman younger than 35 with Graves' hyperthyroidism.

This clonotype was detected many times. This chain links TRBV7-3 with TRBJ2-3; possible D gene TRBD2, 5 bases. V lost 8 bases to trimming and J lost 3 bases, with 12 bases between them. The CDR3 length is 13 residues. CDR1 and CDR2 from the germline V gene are SGHTA and FQGTGA. CDR3 sequence (DNA): TGTGCCAGCGGGAGCGGTGGGACAGATACGCAGTATTTT. Protein product: CASGSGGTDTQYF.

In regard to this clonotype: A single base separates this from a much larger clone, so it may be a read error. It is likely a read error, because the conserved phenylalanine at the end of the CDR3 is missing. The rearrangement uses TRBV12-3 or TRBV12-4 and TRBJ1-2; 11 nucleotides agree with TRBD1. J was trimmed by 8 bases and V by 5 bases; bases with no gene match: 7. The CDR3 has 14 amino acids. The CDR3 bases are TGTGCCAGCAGTCCGGACAGGGGGCAATGGGGCTACACCCTC. The encoded protein is CASSPDRGQWGYTL.

The table lists this clonotype with many counts. This chain uses TRBV15 with TRBJ2-3, with 10 nucleotides matching TRBD2. Germline values: CDR1 LNHNV, CDR2 YYDKDF (reference sequence). CDR3 length: 15 residues. V lost 9 bases to trimming and J lost 0 bases; unmatched junction nucleotides: 6. The CDR3 loop is CATSIAGGSTDTQYF. The CDR3, as DNA: TGTGCCACTAGTATAGCGGGAGGTAGCACAGATACGCAGTATTTT.

The rearrangement joins TRBV6-9 to TRBJ2-1, with TRBD2 matching 10 bases. V lost 3 bases, J lost 0 bases, and 2 bases stayed unmatched. Germline assignment: CDR1 MNHGY and CDR2 SVAAGI. CDR3 length equals 16 residues. The CDR3 DNA reads TGTGCCAGCAGTTACGCTAGCGGGAGCTCCTACAATGAGCAGTTCTTC. This codes for CASSYASGSSYNEQFF.

This clonotype was observed many times. This chain uses TRBV12-5 with TRBJ1-1, with 10 bases lining up with TRBD1. This CDR3 contains 21 residues. Germline V gene lookup returns CDR1 LGHNT and CDR2 FRNRAP. With V trimmed by 4 bases and J by 10 bases, 30 bases remained unmatched. The CDR3 protein is CASGSRQQGQGTETSSGGAFF. The CDR3 nucleotides are TGTGCTAGTGGTTCACGACAACAGGGACAGGGGACCGAAACTTCGTCCGGGGGAGCTTTCTTT.

This clonotype was counted only a few times. The chain links TRBV6-5 to TRBJ1-4, with D unclear. V dropped 0 bases and J dropped 7 bases, with 9 bases sitting between them. This CDR3 region has 14 residues. The germline V gene encodes CDR1 MNHEY and CDR2 SVGAGI. CDR3 bases: TGTGCCAGCAGTTACTCCCAGTGGAGTGAAAAACTGTTTTTT. It yields the protein CASSYSQWSEKLFF.

This clonotype was detected a few times. The CDR3 protein is CASSLVAPSGFGEQFF. The CDR3 DNA sequence: TGTGCCAGCAGCTTAGTAGCCCCTAGCGGGTTCGGTGAGCAGTTCTTC. This chain uses TRBV7-8 with TRBJ2-1, with 8 bases identical to TRBD2. The CDR3 totals 16 residues. Losses at the gene ends were 1 base for V and 9 bases for J; bases not matched to a gene: 11. Germline loops: CDR1 SGHVS, CDR2 FQNEAQ. The whole variable domain, filled in from reference TRBV7-8 and TRBJ2-1, reads GAGVSQSPRYKVAKRGQDVALRCDPISGHVSLFWYQQALGQGPEFLTYFQNEAQLDKSGLPSDRFFAERPEGSVSTLKIQRTQQEDSAVYLCASSLVAPSGFGEQFFGPGTRLTVL.

In the case of this clonotype: Just one base apart from a much larger clone, this may be a read error. CDR3 sequence: CVSSLRRRAQFF. The CDR3 DNA reads TGTGTCAGCAGTTTAAGGCGGAGGGCCCAGTTCTTC. The chain uses TRBV28 and TRBJ2-5; a possible D gene is TRBD2 (6 bases). The last part of the DNA fits TRBJ2-1 better; the J call may be wrong. The germline gives CDR1 MDHEN, CDR2 SYDVKM. The CDR3 is 12 residues long.

At least ten counts were recorded for this clonotype. DNA of the CDR3: TGTGCCACCAGTGGGCGCCGGTATAGCAATCAGCCCCAGCATTTT. This encodes CATSGRRYSNQPQHF. The rearrangement uses TRBV24-1 and TRBJ1-5; no definite D call. This CDR3 region has 15 residues. From germline, CDR1 is KGHDR and CDR2 SFDVKD. Trimming left V 5 bases short and J 0 bases short, with 10 bases between.

V and J are TRBV5-6 and TRBJ1-4; 7 bases line up with TRBD1. Trimming cost V 3 bases and J 7 bases; bases outside gene matches: 12. The CDR3 spans 16 residues. Germline V lookup: CDR1 SGHDT, CDR2 YYEEEE. DNA for the CDR3: TGTGCCAGCAGCTGGAGGAAGGGGGCGGTTTTTGAAAAACTGTTTTTT. Translating it yields CASSWRKGAVFEKLFF. Filled out from reference TRBV5-6 and TRBJ1-4, the complete variable domain reads DAGVTQSPTHLIKTRGQQVTLRCSPKSGHDTVSWYQQALGQGPQFIFQYYEEEERQRGNFPDRFSGHQFPNYSSELNVNALLLGDSALYLCASSWRKGAVFEKLFFGSGTQLSVL.

This rearrangement joins TRBV5-1 to TRBJ2-7, with D perhaps TRBD2 (6 bases). CDR1 and CDR2 from the germline V gene are SGHRS and YFSETQ. Deletions cut 1 base from V and 2 bases from J, with 10 bases between. CDR3 length: 14 residues. The CDR3 bases are TGCGCCAGCAGCTTGTCGGGAGACCCCTACGAGCAGTACTTC. Translated: CASSLSGDPYEQYF.

At least ten counts were recorded for this clonotype. The chain is built from TRBV9 and TRBJ2-1, with D uncertain. Germline CDR1 is SGDLS and CDR2 is YYNGEE. The CDR3 spans 16 residues. The V end was cut by 4 bases, the J end by 2 bases, with 16 bases between. CDR3 coding DNA: TGTGCCAGCAGCAGTACACCCCAGGTACCCTACAATGAGCAGTTCTTC. Translating gives CASSSTPQVPYNEQFF.

This clonotype turned up a few times. CDR3 amino acids: CALWTEKETQYF. Written as DNA, the CDR3 is TGTGCCTTATGGACAGAGAAAGAGACCCAGTACTTC. The chain combines TRBV30 with TRBJ2-5; D is possibly TRBD1 (6 bases). The CDR3 is 12 residues long. The germline V gene has CDR1 GTSNPN and CDR2 SVGIG (reference sequence). The V and J ends lost 7 bases and 3 bases respectively, with 12 bases between them. Looking up the rest from reference TRBV30 and TRBJ2-5 gives the full variable domain: SQTIHQWPATLVQPVGSPLSLECTVEGTSNPNLYWYRQAAGRGLQLLFYSVGIGQISSEVPQNLSASRPQDRQFILSSKKLLLSDSGFYLCALWTEKETQYFGPGTRLLVL.

This clonotype has just a few counts. V is TRBV27 and J is TRBJ2-7; the D is unclear. Trimming took 6 bases from V and 4 from J, leaving 16 bases between them. Germline values: CDR1 MNHEY, CDR2 SMNVEV (reference sequence). The CDR3 runs to 14 residues. The CDR3, as DNA: TGTGCCAGCAGATCATACCTTTTGGGGTACGAGCAGTACTTC. This encodes CASRSYLLGYEQYF.

This clonotype was seen many times. The chain uses TRBV2 and TRBJ2-4; TRBD2 might be the D (7 bases). V was trimmed by 3 bases and J by 3 bases, leaving 15 bases between them. This CDR3 is 16 amino acids long. Germline assignment: CDR1 SNHLY and CDR2 FYNNEI. CDR3 region: CASSDRGAIDKNIQYF. In DNA form, the CDR3 reads TGTGCCAGCAGTGATCGGGGGGCGATTGACAAAAACATTCAGTACTTC.

V and J are TRBV7-3 and TRBJ2-1, with TRBD1 matching 8 bases. Germline-derived CDR1 and CDR2 are SGHTA and FQGTGA. The CDR3 contains 14 residues. Losses at the gene ends were 3 bases for V and 4 bases for J; bases not matched to a gene: 2. CDR3 nucleotide sequence: TGTGCCAGCAGCTTTGGGACAGGTTACAATGAGCAGTTCTTC. Translating it yields CASSFGTGYNEQFF.

Turning to this clonotype: One end of the junction is discordant with germline, which a read error may explain. CDR3 coding DNA: TGTGCCAGCAGCTCTTTTAGATTGAGGTTC. As protein: CASSSFRLRF. V and J are TRBV2 and TRBJ2-4; D gene unclear. This CDR3 has 10 amino acids. Germline CDR1 SNHLY, CDR2 FYNNEI. The whole variable domain, filled in from reference TRBV2 and TRBJ2-4, reads EPEVTQTPSHQVTQMGQEVILRCVPISNHLYFYWYRQILGQKVEFLVSFYNNEISEKSEIFDDQFSVERPDGSNFTLKIRSTKLEDSAMYFCASSSFRLRFGAGTRLSVL.

A note on this clonotype: Sequence at one end of the junction differs from germline and may be a read error. V gene TRBV6-1 combines with J gene TRBJ1-1; possible D gene TRBD1, 6 bases. CDR1 and CDR2 (germline): MNHNS, SASEGT. This CDR3 spans 13 amino acids. CDR3 bases: TGTGCCGGCAGTCAGGGGAGGGTCACTGAAGCTTTCTTT. It translates to CAGSQGRVTEAFF.

This clonotype was seen a few times. Compared with germline, one end of the junction differs, possibly owing to a read error. The chain is built from TRBV7-2 and TRBJ2-5; 13 bases align to TRBD2. The CDR3 covers 15 residues. CDR1 is SGHTA, CDR2 FQGNSA, per germline. Here the CDR3 reads CASSSGLAGVETQDF. CDR3 sequence (DNA): TGTGCCAGCAGCTCAGGACTAGCGGGAGTGGAGACCCAGGACTTC.

This sequence joins TRBV11-2 and TRBJ1-4; 10 bases agree with TRBD1. This CDR3 has 14 residues. V lost 5 bases, J lost 6 bases, and 3 bases stayed unmatched. Germline V gene sequence: CDR1 SGHAT, CDR2 FQNNGV. The CDR3, as DNA: TGTGCCAGCAGCCCGGGGACAGGGGATGAAAAACTGTTTTTT. This encodes CASSPGTGDEKLFF.

This clonotype was counted ten times or more. This sequence joins TRBV27 and TRBJ1-1, with 7 positions matching TRBD1. V lost 2 bases, J lost 5 bases, and 5 bases stayed unmatched. Germline V lookup: CDR1 MNHEY, CDR2 SMNVEV (reference sequence). There are 14 residues in the CDR3. This CDR3 is CASSLQGVGTEAFF. CDR3 nucleotides: TGTGCCAGCAGTTTACAGGGGGTCGGGACTGAAGCTTTCTTT.

This clonotype was seen only a few times. This may be a read error, as it is one base from a much larger clone. J is TRBJ2-3 and V is TRBV12-3 or TRBV12-4, with D possibly matching TRBD1 (5 bases). The J call may be faulty, since TRBJ1-5 better matches the DNA end. The CDR3 extends over 15 amino acids. The CDR3 coding sequence is TGTGCCAGCAGATGGACTAGCGGGGGTGGGGATACGCAGCATTTT. It yields the protein CASRWTSGGGDTQHF.

There are many counts of this clonotype. The CDR3 nucleotides are TGTGCCAGCACCGACAGGGGTAAGAAGGACTATGGCTACACCTTC. As protein: CASTDRGKKDYGYTF. The chain is built from TRBV6-1 and TRBJ1-2; 8 bases agree with TRBD1. The CDR3 loop spans 15 amino acids. CDR1 and CDR2 (germline): MNHNS, SASEGT. J gave up 3 bases and V 7 bases, and 10 bases lay outside the gene matches.

This clonotype was observed at least ten times. This chain connects TRBV2 to TRBJ2-3, with TRBD2 identical over 8 bases. The CDR3 runs to 16 residues. With V trimmed by 3 bases and J by 2 bases, 7 bases remained unmatched. Germline CDR1 SNHLY, CDR2 FYNNEI. The CDR3 DNA reads as TGTGCCAGCAGTGATACTAGCGGAGGCATCACAGATACGCAGTATTTT. Translation: CASSDTSGGITDTQYF. The full variable domain, with the rest looked up from reference TRBV2 and TRBJ2-3, is EPEVTQTPSHQVTQMGQEVILRCVPISNHLYFYWYRQILGQKVEFLVSFYNNEISEKSEIFDDQFSVERPDGSNFTLKIRSTKLEDSAMYFCASSDTSGGITDTQYFGPGTRLTVL.

In this sample, this clonotype turned up many times. The chain employs TRBV28 and TRBJ2-3, with 7 bases that match TRBD1. Trimming at V came to 3 bases and at J to 2 bases, leaving 8 bases not matched to a gene. The CDR3 is 16 residues long. Germline CDR1 and CDR2: MDHEN and SYDVKM. The CDR3 loop is CASSLAGTANTDTQYF. Written as DNA, the CDR3 is TGTGCCAGCAGTTTGGCAGGGACAGCCAACACAGATACGCAGTATTTT.